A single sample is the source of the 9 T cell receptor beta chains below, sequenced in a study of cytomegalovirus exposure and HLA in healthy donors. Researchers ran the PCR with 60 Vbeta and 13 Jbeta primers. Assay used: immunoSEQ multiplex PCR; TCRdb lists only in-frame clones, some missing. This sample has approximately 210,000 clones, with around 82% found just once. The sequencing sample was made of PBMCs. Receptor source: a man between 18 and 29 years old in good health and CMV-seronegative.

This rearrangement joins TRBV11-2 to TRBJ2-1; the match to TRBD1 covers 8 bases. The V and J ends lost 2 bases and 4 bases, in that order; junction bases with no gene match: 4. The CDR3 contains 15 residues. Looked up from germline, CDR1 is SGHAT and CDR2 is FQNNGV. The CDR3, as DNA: TGTGCCAGCAGCTTAACAGGGGGGTTATACAATGAGCAGTTCTTC. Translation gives CASSLTGGLYNEQFF.

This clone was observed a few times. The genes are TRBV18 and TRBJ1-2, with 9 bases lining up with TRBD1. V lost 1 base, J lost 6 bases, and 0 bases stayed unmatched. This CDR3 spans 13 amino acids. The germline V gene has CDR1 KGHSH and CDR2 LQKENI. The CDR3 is CASSPRTGDGYTF. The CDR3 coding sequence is TGTGCCAGCTCACCACGGACAGGGGATGGCTACACCTTC.

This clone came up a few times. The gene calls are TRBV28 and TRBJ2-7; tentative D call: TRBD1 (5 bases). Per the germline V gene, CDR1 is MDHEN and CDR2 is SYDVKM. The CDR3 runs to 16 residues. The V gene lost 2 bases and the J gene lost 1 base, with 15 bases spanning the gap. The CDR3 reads CASSLRGLGQSYEQYF. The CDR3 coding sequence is TGTGCCAGCAGTTTAAGGGGCCTGGGGCAGTCCTACGAGCAGTACTTC.

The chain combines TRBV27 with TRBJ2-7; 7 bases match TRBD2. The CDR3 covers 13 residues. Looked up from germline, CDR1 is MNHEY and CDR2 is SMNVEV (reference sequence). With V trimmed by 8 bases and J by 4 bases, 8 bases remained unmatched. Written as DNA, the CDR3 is TGTGCCAGCGGAACACTGCGGGGGTACGAGCAGTACTTC. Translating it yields CASGTLRGYEQYF.

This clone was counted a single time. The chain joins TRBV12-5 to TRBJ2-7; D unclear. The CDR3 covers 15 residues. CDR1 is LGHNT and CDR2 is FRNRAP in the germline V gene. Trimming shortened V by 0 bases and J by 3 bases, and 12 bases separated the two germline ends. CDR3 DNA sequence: TGTGCTAGTGGTTTGGTACTGGGCTCACTCTACGAGCAGTACTTC. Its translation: CASGLVLGSLYEQYF.

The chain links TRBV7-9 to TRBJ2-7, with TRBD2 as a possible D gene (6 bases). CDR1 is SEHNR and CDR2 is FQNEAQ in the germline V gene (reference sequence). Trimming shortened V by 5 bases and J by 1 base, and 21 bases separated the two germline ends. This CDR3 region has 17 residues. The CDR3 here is CASSLGLLVQGSYEQYF. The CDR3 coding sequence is TGTGCCAGCAGCCTTGGACTACTGGTGCAGGGTTCCTACGAGCAGTACTTC.

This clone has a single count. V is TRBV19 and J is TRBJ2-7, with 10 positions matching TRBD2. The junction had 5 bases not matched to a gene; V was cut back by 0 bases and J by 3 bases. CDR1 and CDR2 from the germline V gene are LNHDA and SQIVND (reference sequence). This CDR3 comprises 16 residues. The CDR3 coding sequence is TGTGCCAGTAGTATAGATGGCCTAGCGGGGGTCTACGAGCAGTACTTC. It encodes CASSIDGLAGVYEQYF.

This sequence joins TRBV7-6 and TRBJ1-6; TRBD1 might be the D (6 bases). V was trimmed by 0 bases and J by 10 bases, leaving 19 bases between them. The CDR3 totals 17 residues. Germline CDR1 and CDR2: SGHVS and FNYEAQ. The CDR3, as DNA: TGTGCCAGCAGCTTAGCCTCAACAGGGACGAGCGAATCACCCCTCCACTTT. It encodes CASSLASTGTSESPLHF.

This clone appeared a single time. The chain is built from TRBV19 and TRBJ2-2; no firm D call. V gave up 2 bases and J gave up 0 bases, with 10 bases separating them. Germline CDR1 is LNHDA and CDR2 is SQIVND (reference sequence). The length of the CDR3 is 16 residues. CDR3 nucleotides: TGTGCCAGTAGTATAAAGGCGGCTTCGAACACCGGGGAGCTGTTTTTT. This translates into CASSIKAASNTGELFF.